The rows below give T cell receptor beta chains drawn from one sample of a study of blood T cell repertoires in COVID-19. Profiled with immunoSEQ multiplex PCR; TCRdb holds only in-frame clones, not every one. The repertoire holds 150,000 to 200,000 clones, with 87% as singletons. Source material: PBMCs or T cells enriched from blood (not recorded which). These receptors all come from a woman aged 50 to 60 who had recovered from COVID-19. The CDR3 runs from the conserved cysteine through the conserved F or W. The order of the fields is J gene, V gene, D gene, clone size, CDR3 DNA, CDR3 protein. A D gene is named only where the DNA matches it firmly. A row's size may be missing; if present it is once, few, many or a size class.

j_call: TRBJ2-7
v_call: TRBV19
d_call: TRBD1
clone_size: .
cdr3_nt: TGTGCCAGTAGTAACGGACAGGGGCTCTCCTACGAGCAGTACTTC
cdr3_aa: CASSNGQGLSYEQYF

j_call: TRBJ2-2
v_call: TRBV5-1
d_call: .
clone_size: once
cdr3_nt: TGCGCCAGCGTTTTCGAGTCGGGTACATCCGGGGAGCTGTTTTTT
cdr3_aa: CASVFESGTSGELFF

j_call: TRBJ1-1
v_call: TRBV19
d_call: .
clone_size: once
cdr3_nt: TGTGCCAGTAGTGAGCACACTGAAGCTTTCTTT
cdr3_aa: CASSEHTEAFF

j_call: TRBJ2-5
v_call: TRBV4-2
d_call: TRBD2
clone_size: .
cdr3_nt: TGTGCCAGCAGCGGCGATAGCGGGAGTACGTATGAGACCCAGTACTTC
cdr3_aa: CASSGDSGSTYETQYF

j_call: TRBJ1-3
v_call: TRBV30
d_call: .
clone_size: .
cdr3_nt: TGTGCCTGGAGTGGGACACGAAACTCTGGAAACACCATATATTTT
cdr3_aa: CAWSGTRNSGNTIYF

j_call: TRBJ1-2
v_call: TRBV19
d_call: .
clone_size: .
cdr3_nt: TGTGCCAGTAGATTAAAGGGGATCGGCTATGGCTACACCTTC
cdr3_aa: CASRLKGIGYGYTF

j_call: TRBJ1-3
v_call: TRBV6-5
d_call: .
clone_size: .
cdr3_nt: TGTGCCAGCAGACCTGGGGGGTCTGGAAACACCATATATTTT
cdr3_aa: CASRPGGSGNTIYF

j_call: TRBJ2-2
v_call: TRBV5-1
d_call: .
clone_size: .
cdr3_nt: TGCGCCAGCAGCTTGGGCTATACAGGTTTCACCGGGGAGCTGTTTTTT
cdr3_aa: CASSLGYTGFTGELFF

j_call: TRBJ2-7
v_call: TRBV27
d_call: .
clone_size: .
cdr3_nt: TGTGCCAGCAGTTTATCGCGGCAGGGCTCCTACGAGCAGTACTTC
cdr3_aa: CASSLSRQGSYEQYF

j_call: TRBJ1-4
v_call: TRBV27
d_call: .
clone_size: .
cdr3_nt: TGTGCCACCTCACAGATTCCCAATGAAAAACTGTTTTTT
cdr3_aa: CATSQIPNEKLFF

j_call: TRBJ1-4
v_call: TRBV7-2
d_call: TRBD1
clone_size: .
cdr3_nt: TGTGCCAGCAGCTCGACAGGGTTCGTTGAAAAACTGTTTTTT
cdr3_aa: CASSSTGFVEKLFF

j_call: TRBJ2-7
v_call: TRBV2
d_call: .
clone_size: .
cdr3_nt: TGTGCCAGCAACTCCAGACAGTCCTACGAGCAGTACTTC
cdr3_aa: CASNSRQSYEQYF

j_call: TRBJ1-4
v_call: TRBV19
d_call: .
clone_size: .
cdr3_nt: TGTGCCAGTACTGAGTCGTTTCAGGGAAGGAATGAAAAACTGTTTTTT
cdr3_aa: CASTESFQGRNEKLFF

j_call: TRBJ1-6
v_call: TRBV29-1
d_call: .
clone_size: .
cdr3_nt: TGCAGCGCTCGCGTTTCACCCCTCCACTTT
cdr3_aa: CSARVSPLHF

j_call: TRBJ1-2
v_call: TRBV9
d_call: .
clone_size: .
cdr3_nt: TGTGCCAGCAGCGTAGACAGCTATGGCTACACCTTC
cdr3_aa: CASSVDSYGYTF

j_call: TRBJ1-6
v_call: TRBV5-4
d_call: .
clone_size: .
cdr3_nt: TGTGCCAGCAGCTTGGGCAGGGCGAATTCACCCCTCCACTTT
cdr3_aa: CASSLGRANSPLHF

j_call: TRBJ1-2
v_call: TRBV2
d_call: TRBD1
clone_size: once
cdr3_nt: TGTGCCACCCTGACAGGGAGGAACTATGGCTACACCTTC
cdr3_aa: CATLTGRNYGYTF

j_call: TRBJ2-1
v_call: TRBV28
d_call: .
clone_size: .
cdr3_nt: TGTGCCAGCAGCCGAAGCCCCACCACGTACAATGAGCAGTTCTTC
cdr3_aa: CASSRSPTTYNEQFF

j_call: TRBJ2-2
v_call: TRBV18
d_call: TRBD2
clone_size: .
cdr3_nt: TGTGCCAGCTCACCACCGGGACTAGCGGGAGTTACCGGGGAGCTGTTTTTT
cdr3_aa: CASSPPGLAGVTGELFF

j_call: TRBJ2-1
v_call: TRBV5-6
d_call: TRBD2
clone_size: .
cdr3_nt: TGTGCCAGCAGCTTGCGGCGGGGGTACAATGAGCAGTTCTTC
cdr3_aa: CASSLRRGYNEQFF

j_call: TRBJ1-5
v_call: TRBV7-2
d_call: TRBD1
clone_size: once
cdr3_nt: TGTGCCAGTGTACAGGGGCTTAGCAATCAGCCCCAGCATTTT
cdr3_aa: CASVQGLSNQPQHF

j_call: TRBJ1-5
v_call: TRBV7-9
d_call: TRBD1
clone_size: once
cdr3_nt: TGTGCCAGCAGCGACCAGACAGGGATCGGCCAGCCCCAGCATTTT
cdr3_aa: CASSDQTGIGQPQHF

j_call: TRBJ2-1
v_call: TRBV27
d_call: .
clone_size: .
cdr3_nt: TGTGCCAGCAGTTTATCAGTAGTCCATGAGCAGTTCTTC
cdr3_aa: CASSLSVVHEQFF

j_call: TRBJ2-5
v_call: TRBV28
d_call: .
clone_size: .
cdr3_nt: TGTGCCAGCAGAACTAACGATAAAACCCAGTACTTC
cdr3_aa: CASRTNDKTQYF